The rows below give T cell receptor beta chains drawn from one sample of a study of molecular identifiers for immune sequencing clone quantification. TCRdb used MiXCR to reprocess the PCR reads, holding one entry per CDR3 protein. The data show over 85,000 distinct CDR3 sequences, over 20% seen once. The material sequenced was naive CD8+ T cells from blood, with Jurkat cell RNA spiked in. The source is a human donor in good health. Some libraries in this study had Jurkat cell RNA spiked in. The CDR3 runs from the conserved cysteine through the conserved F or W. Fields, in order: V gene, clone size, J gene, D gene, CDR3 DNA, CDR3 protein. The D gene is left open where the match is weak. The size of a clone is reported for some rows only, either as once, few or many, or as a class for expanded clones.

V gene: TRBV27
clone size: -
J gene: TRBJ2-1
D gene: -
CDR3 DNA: TGTGCCAGCAGTTCCCTGAGCTCCTACAATGAGCAGTTCTTC
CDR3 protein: CASSSLSSYNEQFF

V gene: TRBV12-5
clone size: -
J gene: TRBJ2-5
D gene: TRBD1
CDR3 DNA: TGTGCTAGTGGTTTGGTAGGCCCGGGACAGGGGTTTCAAGAGACCCAGTACTTC
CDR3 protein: CASGLVGPGQGFQETQYF

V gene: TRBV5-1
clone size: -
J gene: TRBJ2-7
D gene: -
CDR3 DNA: TGCGCCAGCAGCCTCCGACAGAACTACGAGCAGTACTTC
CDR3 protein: CASSLRQNYEQYF

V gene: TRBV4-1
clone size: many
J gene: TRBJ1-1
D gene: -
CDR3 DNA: TGCGCCAGCAGCGAGGGGAGAGGTGAAGCTTTCTTT
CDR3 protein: CASSEGRGEAFF

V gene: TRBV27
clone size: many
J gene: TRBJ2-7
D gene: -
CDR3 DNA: TGTGCCAGCAGTTTAATCGGGAGCTCCTACGAGCAGTACTTC
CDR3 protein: CASSLIGSSYEQYF

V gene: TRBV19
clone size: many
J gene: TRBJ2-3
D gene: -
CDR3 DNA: TGTGCCAGTAGCCTCCTAGATACGCAGTATTTT
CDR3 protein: CASSLLDTQYF

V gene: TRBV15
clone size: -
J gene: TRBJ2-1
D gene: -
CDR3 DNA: TGTGCCACCAGCAGAGCAAGGGGATATGAGCAGTTCTTC
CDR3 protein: CATSRARGYEQFF

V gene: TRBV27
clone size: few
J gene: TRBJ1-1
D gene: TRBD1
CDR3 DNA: TGTGCCAGCAGTACCCTACAGGGGTGGCCTGAAGCTTTCTTT
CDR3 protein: CASSTLQGWPEAFF

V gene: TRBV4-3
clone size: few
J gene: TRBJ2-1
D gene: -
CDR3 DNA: TGCGCCAGCAGCCAAGACGGAGTAGGCAATGAGCAGTTCTTC
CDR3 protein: CASSQDGVGNEQFF

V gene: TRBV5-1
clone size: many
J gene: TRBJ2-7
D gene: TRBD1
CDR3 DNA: TGCGCCAGCAGCTACGGACAGGGGTACGAGCAGTACTTC
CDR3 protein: CASSYGQGYEQYF

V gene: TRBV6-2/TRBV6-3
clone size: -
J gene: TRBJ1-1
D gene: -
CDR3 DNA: TGTGCCAGCAGCAAAACCGGGACAAAGAACACTGAAGCTTTCTTT
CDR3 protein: CASSKTGTKNTEAFF

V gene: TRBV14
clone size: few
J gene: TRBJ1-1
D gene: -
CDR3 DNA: TGTGCCAGCAGCCAACCCAGGGGTAGGGTCACTGAAGCTTTCTTT
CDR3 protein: CASSQPRGRVTEAFF

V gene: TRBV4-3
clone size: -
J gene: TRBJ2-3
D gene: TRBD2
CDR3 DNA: TGCGCCAGCAGCCAAGACGCGGGCGCGGGGGGCACAGATACGCAGTATTTT
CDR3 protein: CASSQDAGAGGTDTQYF

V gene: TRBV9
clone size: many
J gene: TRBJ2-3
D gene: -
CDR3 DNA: TGTGCCAGCAGCGTAGTTCAGAACACAGATACGCAGTATTTT
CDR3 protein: CASSVVQNTDTQYF

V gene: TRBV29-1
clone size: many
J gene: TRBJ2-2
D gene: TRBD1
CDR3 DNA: TGCAGCGTTGACAGGGGGCGGAACACCGGGGAGCTGTTTTTT
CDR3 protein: CSVDRGRNTGELFF

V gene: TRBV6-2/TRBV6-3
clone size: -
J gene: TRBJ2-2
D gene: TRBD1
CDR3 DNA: TGTGCCAGCAGCCCACGGGACAGTCTTAACACCGGGGAGCTGTTTTTT
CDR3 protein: CASSPRDSLNTGELFF

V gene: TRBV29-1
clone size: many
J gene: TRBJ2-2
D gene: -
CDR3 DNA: TGCAGCGTACTGGGATACACCGGGGAGCTGTTTTTT
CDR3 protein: CSVLGYTGELFF

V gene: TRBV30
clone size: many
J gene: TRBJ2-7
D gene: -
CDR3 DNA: TGTGCCTGGAGTCCTGGACCGAGAACCGAGCAGTACTTC
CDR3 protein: CAWSPGPRTEQYF

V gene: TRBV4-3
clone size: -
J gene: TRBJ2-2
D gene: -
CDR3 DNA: TGCGCCAGCAGCCAAGATGGGGCCCCCGGGGAGCTGTTTTTT
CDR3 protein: CASSQDGAPGELFF

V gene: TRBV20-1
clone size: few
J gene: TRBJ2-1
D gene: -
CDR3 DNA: TGCAGTGCTAGAGATTGGGCGGGTCAGTTCTTC
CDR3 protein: CSARDWAGQFF

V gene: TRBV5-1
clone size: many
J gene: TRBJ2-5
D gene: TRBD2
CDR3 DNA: TGCGCCAGCACCACCACGGGGGGACCGAGGGAGACCCAGTACTTC
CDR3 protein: CASTTTGGPRETQYF

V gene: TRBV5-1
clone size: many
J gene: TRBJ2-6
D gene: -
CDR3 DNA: TGCGCCAGCAGCTTCACAGGTTCCCTCTCTGGGGCCAACGTCCTGACTTTC
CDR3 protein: CASSFTGSLSGANVLTF

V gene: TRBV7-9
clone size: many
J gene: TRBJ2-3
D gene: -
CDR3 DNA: TGTGCCAGCAGCTTAGTACAGGGAAGCACAGATACGCAGTATTTT
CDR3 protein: CASSLVQGSTDTQYF

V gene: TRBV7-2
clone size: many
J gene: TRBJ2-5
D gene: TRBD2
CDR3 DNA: TGTGCCAGCAAGGAGACTAGCGGACAAGAGACCCAGTACTTC
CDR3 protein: CASKETSGQETQYF

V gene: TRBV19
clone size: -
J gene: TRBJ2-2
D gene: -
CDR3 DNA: TGTGCCAGTAGTACATGGGAGAACACCGGGGAGCTGTTTTTT
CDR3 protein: CASSTWENTGELFF

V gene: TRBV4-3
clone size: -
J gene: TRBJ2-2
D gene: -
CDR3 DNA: TGCGCCAGCAGCCAAGGGGGACTTACATACACCGGGGAGCTGTTTTTT
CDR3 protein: CASSQGGLTYTGELFF

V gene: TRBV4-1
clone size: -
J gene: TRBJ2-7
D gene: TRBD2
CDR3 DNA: TGCGCCAGCAGCCAAGGGACTAGCGGGGGGCTTCTGGGCTACGAGCAGTACTTC
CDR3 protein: CASSQGTSGGLLGYEQYF

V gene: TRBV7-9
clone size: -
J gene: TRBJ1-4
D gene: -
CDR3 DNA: TGTGCCAGCAGCTCTACAGCGGGCACTAATGGAAAACTGTTTTTT
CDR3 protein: CASSSTAGTNGKLFF

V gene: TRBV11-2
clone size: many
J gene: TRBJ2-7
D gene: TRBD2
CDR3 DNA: TGTGCCAGCAGCTTAGCCCCGGGACTAGCAAGTTACGAGCAGTACTTC
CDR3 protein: CASSLAPGLASYEQYF

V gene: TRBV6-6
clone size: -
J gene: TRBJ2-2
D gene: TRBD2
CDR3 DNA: TGTGCCAGCAGTTACTACGACAGCCGGGACTACTCGAACACCGGGGAGCTGTTTTTT
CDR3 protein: CASSYYDSRDYSNTGELFF

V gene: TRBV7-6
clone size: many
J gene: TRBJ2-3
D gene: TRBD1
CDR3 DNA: TGTGCCAGCAGCTTAGAACAGGGGGCCCGGATTGCTAGCACAGATACGCAGTATTTT
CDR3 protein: CASSLEQGARIASTDTQYF

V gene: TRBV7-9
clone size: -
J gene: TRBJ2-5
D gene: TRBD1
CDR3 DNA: TGTGCCAGCAGCGGGACAGCGGAACAGACCCAGTACTTC
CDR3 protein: CASSGTAEQTQYF

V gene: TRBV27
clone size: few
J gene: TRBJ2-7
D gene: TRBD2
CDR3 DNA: TGTGCCAGCAGAATGGGACTAGCGGGAACCTACGAGCAGTACTTC
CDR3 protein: CASRMGLAGTYEQYF

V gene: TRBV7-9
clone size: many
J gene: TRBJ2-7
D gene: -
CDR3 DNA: TGTGCCAGCAGCTCGGGACTTCGCTTCTACGAGCAGTACTTC
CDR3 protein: CASSSGLRFYEQYF

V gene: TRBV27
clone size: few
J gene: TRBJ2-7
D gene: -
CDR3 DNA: TGTGCCAGCAGTCCTACGGGACCTCGGTCCTACGAGCAGTACTTC
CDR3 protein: CASSPTGPRSYEQYF

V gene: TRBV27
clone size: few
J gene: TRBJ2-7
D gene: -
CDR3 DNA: TGTGCCAGCAGTTCCAGACCAACCTACGAGCAGTACTTC
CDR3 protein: CASSSRPTYEQYF

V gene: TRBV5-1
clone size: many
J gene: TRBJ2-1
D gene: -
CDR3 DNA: TGCGCCAGCAGTTACTCAAGGGGCGCTTACAATGAGCAGTTCTTC
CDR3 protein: CASSYSRGAYNEQFF

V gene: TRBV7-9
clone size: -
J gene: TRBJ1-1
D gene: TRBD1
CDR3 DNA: TGTGCCACCAGGGGGGAGGGCTTATTTGGCCATGAAGCTTTCTTT
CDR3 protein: CATRGEGLFGHEAFF

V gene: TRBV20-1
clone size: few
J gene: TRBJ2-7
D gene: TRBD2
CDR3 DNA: TGCAGTGCTAGAGATCGCGGGGGGCATTACGAGCAGTACTTC
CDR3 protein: CSARDRGGHYEQYF

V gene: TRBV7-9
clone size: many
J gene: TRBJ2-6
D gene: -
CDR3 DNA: TGTGCCAGCAGCTTACCGGAAGGGGACAAAAACTCTGGGGCCAACGTCCTGACTTTC
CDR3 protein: CASSLPEGDKNSGANVLTF

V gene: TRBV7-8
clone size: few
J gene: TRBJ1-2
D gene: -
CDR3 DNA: TGTGCCAGCAGCTTACACGGAAACTATGGCTACACCTTC
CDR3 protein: CASSLHGNYGYTF

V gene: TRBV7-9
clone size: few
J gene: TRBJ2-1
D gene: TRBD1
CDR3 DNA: TGTGCCAGCAGCTTAGTGGGCCAGGGGGTCAATGAGCAGTTCTTC
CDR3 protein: CASSLVGQGVNEQFF

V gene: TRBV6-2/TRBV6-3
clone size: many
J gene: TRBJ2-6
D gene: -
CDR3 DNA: TGTGCCAGCAGTTATGGGGTGCTGGGGGCCAACGTCCTGACTTTC
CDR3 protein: CASSYGVLGANVLTF

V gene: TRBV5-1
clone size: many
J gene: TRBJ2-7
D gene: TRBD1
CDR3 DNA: TGCGCCAGTGCCGAGACAGGGGTCGCCTACGAGCAGTACTTC
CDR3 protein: CASAETGVAYEQYF

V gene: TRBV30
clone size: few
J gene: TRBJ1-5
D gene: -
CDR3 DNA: TGTGCCTGGAGTGAGGGGTTCAATCAGCCCCAGCATTTT
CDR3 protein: CAWSEGFNQPQHF

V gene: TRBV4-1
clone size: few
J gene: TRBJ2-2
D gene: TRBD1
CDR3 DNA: TGCGCCAGCAGCCTGACAGGGTCCGGGGAGCTGTTTTTT
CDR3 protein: CASSLTGSGELFF

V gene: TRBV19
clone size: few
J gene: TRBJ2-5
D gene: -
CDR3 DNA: TGTGCCAGTAGTGAACCGGGACGGAGTCTCCAAGAGACCCAGTACTTC
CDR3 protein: CASSEPGRSLQETQYF

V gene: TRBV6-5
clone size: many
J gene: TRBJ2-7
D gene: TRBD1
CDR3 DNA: TGTGCCAGCAGTTACTACAGGGGGGACTACGAGCAGTACTTC
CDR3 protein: CASSYYRGDYEQYF

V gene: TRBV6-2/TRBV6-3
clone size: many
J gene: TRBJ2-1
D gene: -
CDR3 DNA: TGTGCCAGCAGTACCGGGATATACAATGAGCAGTTCTTC
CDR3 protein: CASSTGIYNEQFF

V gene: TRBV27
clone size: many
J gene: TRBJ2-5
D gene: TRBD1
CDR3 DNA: TGTGCCAGCAGCCGTGGGACAGGGCCGAGAGAGACCCAGTACTTC
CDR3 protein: CASSRGTGPRETQYF

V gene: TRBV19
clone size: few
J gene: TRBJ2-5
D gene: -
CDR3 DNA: TGTGCCAGTAGTATTTGGCAGCAAGAGACCCAGTACTTC
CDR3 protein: CASSIWQQETQYF

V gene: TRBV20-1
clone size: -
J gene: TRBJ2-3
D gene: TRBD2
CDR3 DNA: TGCAGTGCTAGAGATTGGGAGGGGCGGGATACGCAGTATTTT
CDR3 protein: CSARDWEGRDTQYF

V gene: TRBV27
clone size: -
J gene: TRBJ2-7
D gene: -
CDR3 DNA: TGTGCCAGCAGTTGGGCGGGGCCGTCCTACGAGCAGTACTTC
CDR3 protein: CASSWAGPSYEQYF

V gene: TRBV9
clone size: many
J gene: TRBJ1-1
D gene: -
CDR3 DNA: TGTGCCAGCAGCGCGGCACTAACACCTGGGGAGTCGGGCGCTTTCTTT
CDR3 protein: CASSAALTPGESGAFF

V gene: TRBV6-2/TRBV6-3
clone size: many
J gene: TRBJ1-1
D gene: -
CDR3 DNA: TGTGCCAGCAGTCAAGGACGCCTTGAAGCTTTCTTT
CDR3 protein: CASSQGRLEAFF